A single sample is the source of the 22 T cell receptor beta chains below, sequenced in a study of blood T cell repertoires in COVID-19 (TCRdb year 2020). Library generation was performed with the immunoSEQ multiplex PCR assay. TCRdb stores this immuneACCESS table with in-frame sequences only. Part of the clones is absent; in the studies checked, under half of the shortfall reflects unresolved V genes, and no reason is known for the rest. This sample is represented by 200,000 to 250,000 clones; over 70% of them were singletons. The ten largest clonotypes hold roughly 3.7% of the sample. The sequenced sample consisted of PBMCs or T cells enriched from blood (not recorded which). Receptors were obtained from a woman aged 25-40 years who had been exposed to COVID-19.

In DNA form, the CDR3 reads TGTGCCAGCAGTTTTCTGGCGGGCACTGAAGCTTTCTTT. Amino acids: CASSFLAGTEAFF. V usage is TRBV27 and J usage is TRBJ1-1; D not resolved. CDR1 is MNHEY and CDR2 is SMNVEV in the germline V gene (reference sequence). The ends were cut back, 3 bases at V and 4 bases at J, with 9 bases in the middle. CDR3 size: 13 residues.

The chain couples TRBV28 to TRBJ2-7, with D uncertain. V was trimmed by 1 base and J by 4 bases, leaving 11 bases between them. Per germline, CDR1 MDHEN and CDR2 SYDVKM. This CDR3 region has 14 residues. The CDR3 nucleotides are TGTGCCAGCAGTTTATTAGCCCCCCCGTACGAGCAGTACTTC. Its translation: CASSLLAPPYEQYF.

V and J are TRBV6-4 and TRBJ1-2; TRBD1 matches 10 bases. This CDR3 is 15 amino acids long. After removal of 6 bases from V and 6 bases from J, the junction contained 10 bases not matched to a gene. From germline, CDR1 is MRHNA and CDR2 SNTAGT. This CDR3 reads CASSLLPGQGNGYTF. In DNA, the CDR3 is TGTGCCAGCAGCCTTCTACCGGGACAGGGGAATGGCTACACCTTC.

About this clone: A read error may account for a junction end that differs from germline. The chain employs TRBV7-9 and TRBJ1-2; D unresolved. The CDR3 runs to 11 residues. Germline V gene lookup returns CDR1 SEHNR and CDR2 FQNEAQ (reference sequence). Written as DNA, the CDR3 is TGTGCCAGCAGCTTAGCGTTCGGGTTCCACTTC. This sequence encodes CASSLAFGFHF.

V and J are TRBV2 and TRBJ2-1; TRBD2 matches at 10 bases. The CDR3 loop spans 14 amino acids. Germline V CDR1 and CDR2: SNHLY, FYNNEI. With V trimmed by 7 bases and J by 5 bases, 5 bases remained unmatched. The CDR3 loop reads CASKLLAGHNEQFF. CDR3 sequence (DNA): TGTGCCAGCAAATTACTAGCGGGGCACAATGAGCAGTTCTTC.

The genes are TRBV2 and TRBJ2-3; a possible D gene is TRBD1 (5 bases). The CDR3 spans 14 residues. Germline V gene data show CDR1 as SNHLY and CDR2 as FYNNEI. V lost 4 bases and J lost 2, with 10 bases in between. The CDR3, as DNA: TGTGCCAGCAGTGCAGGGATGATCACAGATACGCAGTATTTT. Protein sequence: CASSAGMITDTQYF.

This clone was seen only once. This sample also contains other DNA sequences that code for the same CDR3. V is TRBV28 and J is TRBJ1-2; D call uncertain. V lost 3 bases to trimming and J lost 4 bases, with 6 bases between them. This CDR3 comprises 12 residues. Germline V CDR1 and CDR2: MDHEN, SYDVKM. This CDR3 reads CASSFGGYGYTF. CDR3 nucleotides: TGTGCCAGCAGTTTCGGCGGCTATGGCTACACCTTC.

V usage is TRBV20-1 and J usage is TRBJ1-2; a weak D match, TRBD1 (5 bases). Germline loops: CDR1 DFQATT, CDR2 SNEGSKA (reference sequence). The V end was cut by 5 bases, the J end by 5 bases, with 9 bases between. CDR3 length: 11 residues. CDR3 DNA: TGCAGTGCTCCAGGGCCTTATGGCTACACCTTC. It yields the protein CSAPGPYGYTF.

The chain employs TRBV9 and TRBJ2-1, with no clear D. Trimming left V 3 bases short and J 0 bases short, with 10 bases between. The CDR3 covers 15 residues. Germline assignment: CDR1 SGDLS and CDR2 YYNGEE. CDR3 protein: CASSGSRGSYNEQFF. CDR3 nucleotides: TGTGCCAGCAGCGGTAGCAGAGGCTCCTACAATGAGCAGTTCTTC.

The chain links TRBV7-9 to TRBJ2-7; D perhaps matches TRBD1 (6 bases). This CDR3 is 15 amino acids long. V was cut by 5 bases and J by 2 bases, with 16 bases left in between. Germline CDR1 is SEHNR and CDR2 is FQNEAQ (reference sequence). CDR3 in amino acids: CASSLSGDTTYEQYF. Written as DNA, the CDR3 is TGTGCCAGCAGCCTCTCAGGGGATACCACCTACGAGCAGTACTTC. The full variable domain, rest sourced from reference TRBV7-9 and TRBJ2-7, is DTGVSQNPRHKITKRGQNVTFRCDPISEHNRLYWYRQTLGQGPEFLTYFQNEAQLEKSRLLSDRFSAERPKGSFSTLEIQRTEQGDSAMYLCASSLSGDTTYEQYFGPGTRLTVT.

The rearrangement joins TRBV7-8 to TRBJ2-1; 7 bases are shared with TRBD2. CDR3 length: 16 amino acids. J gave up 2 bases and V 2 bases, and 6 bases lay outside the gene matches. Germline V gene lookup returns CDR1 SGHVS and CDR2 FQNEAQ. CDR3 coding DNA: TGTGCCAGCAGCTTAATGGGAGGGCCCACCTACAATGAGCAGTTCTTC. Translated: CASSLMGGPTYNEQFF. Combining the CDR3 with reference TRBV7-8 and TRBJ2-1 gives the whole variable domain GAGVSQSPRYKVAKRGQDVALRCDPISGHVSLFWYQQALGQGPEFLTYFQNEAQLDKSGLPSDRFFAERPEGSVSTLKIQRTQQEDSAVYLCASSLMGGPTYNEQFFGPGTRLTVL.

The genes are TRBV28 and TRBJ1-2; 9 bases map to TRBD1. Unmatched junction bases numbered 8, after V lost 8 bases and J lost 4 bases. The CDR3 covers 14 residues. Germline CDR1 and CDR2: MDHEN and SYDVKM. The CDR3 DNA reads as TGTGCCAGCCGCGGACAGGGGATGCCCTATGGCTACACCTTC. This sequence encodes CASRGQGMPYGYTF.

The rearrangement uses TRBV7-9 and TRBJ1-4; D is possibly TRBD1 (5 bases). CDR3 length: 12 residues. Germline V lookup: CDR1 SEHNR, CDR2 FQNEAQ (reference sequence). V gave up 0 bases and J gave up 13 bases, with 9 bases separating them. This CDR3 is CASSLAGGGLFF. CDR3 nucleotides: TGTGCCAGCAGCTTAGCGGGGGGAGGACTGTTTTTT.

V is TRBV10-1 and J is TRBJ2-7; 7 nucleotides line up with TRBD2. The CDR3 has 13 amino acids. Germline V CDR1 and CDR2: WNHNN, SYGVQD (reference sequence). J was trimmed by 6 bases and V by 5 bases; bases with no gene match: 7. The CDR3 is CASSSLKRGEQYF. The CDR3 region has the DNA TGCGCCAGCAGTTCCCTTAAGCGGGGCGAGCAGTACTTC.

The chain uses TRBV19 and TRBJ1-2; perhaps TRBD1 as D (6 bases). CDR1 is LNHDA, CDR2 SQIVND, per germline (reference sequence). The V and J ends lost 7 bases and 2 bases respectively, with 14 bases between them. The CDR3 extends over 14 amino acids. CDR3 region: CASTLGGTNYGYTF. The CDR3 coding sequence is TGTGCCAGTACCCTGGGTGGGACAAACTATGGCTACACCTTC. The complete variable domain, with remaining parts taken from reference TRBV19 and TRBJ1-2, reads DGGITQSPKYLFRKEGQNVTLSCEQNLNHDAMYWYRQDPGQGLRLIYYSQIVNDFQKGDIAEGYSVSREKKESFPLTVTSAQKNPTAFYLCASTLGGTNYGYTFGSGTRLTVV.

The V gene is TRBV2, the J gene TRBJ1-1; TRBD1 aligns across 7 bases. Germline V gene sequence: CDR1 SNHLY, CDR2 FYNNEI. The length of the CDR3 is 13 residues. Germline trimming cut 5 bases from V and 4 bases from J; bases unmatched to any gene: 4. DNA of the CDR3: TGTGCCAGCAGTTTGGGACAGTTCACTGAAGCTTTCTTT. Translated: CASSLGQFTEAFF.

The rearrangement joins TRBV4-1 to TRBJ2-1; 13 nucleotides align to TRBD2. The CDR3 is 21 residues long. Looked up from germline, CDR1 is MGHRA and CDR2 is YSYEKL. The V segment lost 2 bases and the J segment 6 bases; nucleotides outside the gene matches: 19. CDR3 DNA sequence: TGCGCCAGCAGCCAAAAGCCCGGGACAGGGGGAACTAGCGGGAGGGCCAATGAGCAGTTCTTC. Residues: CASSQKPGTGGTSGRANEQFF.

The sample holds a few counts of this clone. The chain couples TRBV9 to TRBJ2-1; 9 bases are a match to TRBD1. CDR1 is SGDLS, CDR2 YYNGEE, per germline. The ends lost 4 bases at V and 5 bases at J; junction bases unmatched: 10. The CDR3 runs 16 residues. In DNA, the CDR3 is TGTGCCAGCAGCCCGAGGGAGGGACAGGGAGACAATGAGCAGTTCTTC. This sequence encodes CASSPREGQGDNEQFF.

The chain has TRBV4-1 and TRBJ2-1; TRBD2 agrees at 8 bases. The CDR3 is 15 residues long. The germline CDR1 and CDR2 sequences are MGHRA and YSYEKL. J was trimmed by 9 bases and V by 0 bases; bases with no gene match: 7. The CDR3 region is CASSQDPAGATEQFF. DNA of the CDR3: TGCGCCAGCAGCCAAGATCCAGCGGGAGCTACTGAGCAGTTCTTC.

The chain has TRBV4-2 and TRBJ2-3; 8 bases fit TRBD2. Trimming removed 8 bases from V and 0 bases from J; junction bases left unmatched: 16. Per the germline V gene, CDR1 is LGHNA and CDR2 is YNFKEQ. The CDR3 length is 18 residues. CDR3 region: CASALWGTSGTSTDTQYF. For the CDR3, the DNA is TGTGCCAGCGCCTTGTGGGGGACTAGTGGGACTAGCACAGATACGCAGTATTTT.

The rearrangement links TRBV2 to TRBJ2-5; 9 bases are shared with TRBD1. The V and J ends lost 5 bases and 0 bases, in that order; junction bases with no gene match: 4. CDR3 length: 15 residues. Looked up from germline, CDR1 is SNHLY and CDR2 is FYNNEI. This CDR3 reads CASSPGTGYQETQYF. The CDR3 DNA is TGTGCCAGCAGTCCCGGGACAGGGTACCAAGAGACCCAGTACTTC.

CDR3 protein: CASSPLGRPKNTGELFF. The CDR3 nucleotides read TGTGCCAGCAGCCCACTGGGGCGTCCGAAGAACACCGGGGAGCTGTTTTTT. The genes are TRBV11-2 and TRBJ2-2, with a weak D call TRBD1 (5 bases). The CDR3 totals 17 residues. Deletions cut 5 bases from V and 1 base from J, with 17 bases between. In germline, CDR1 is SGHAT, CDR2 FQNNGV.